The 30 T cell receptor beta chains in this list originate from one sample, sequenced in a study of blood T cells in healthy people across ages. The use of a sample-barcoded 5' primer and a J-beta primer mix characterized a second PCR of roughly 6 to 11 cycles. MiXCR, applied by TCRdb to the 5' RACE reads, yields one record per CDR3 protein. The data contain a few hundred thousand distinct CDR3 sequences, about 27% of them singletons. This sample was also put to use in a study of T cells of mothers and their children.

What was sequenced was blood. These receptors all come from a boy aged 2-9 years in good health.

Many counts were recorded for this clonotype. This chain links TRBV5-1 with TRBJ2-3, with no clear D. V lost 2 bases and J 0 bases, leaving 13 bases between the germline ends. CDR1 SGHRS and CDR2 YFSETQ come from the germline V gene. The CDR3 covers 16 residues. The CDR3 is CASSFSTRASTDTQYF. CDR3 DNA: TGCGCCAGCAGCTTCTCCACGCGCGCCAGCACAGATACGCAGTATTTT.

The rearrangement joins TRBV18 to TRBJ1-1; D unresolved. The CDR3 is 14 residues long. Trimming left V 3 bases short and J 1 base short, with 9 bases between. Germline V gene lookup returns CDR1 KGHSH and CDR2 LQKENI. Here the CDR3 DNA reads TGTGCCAGCTCACCGGGGTATGCGAACACTGAAGCTTTCTTT. Translating gives CASSPGYANTEAFF. Filled out from reference TRBV18 and TRBJ1-1, the complete variable domain reads NAGVMQNPRHLVRRRGQEARLRCSPMKGHSHVYWYRQLPEEGLKFMVYLQKENIIDESGMPKERFSAEFPKEGPSILRIQQVVRGDSAAYFCASSPGYANTEAFFGQGTRLTVV.

This clonotype has just a few counts. The chain couples TRBV30 to TRBJ1-4, with D unclear. The germline CDR1 and CDR2 sequences are GTSNPN and SVGIG (reference sequence). Trimming removed 2 bases at V and 6 bases at J, with 10 bases between. CDR3 length: 13 residues. CDR3 amino acids: CAWSFRPDEKLFF. The DNA for the CDR3 is TGTGCCTGGAGTTTTAGGCCAGATGAAAAACTGTTTTTT.

The chain joins TRBV11-1 to TRBJ2-1; unclear D gene. The CDR3 has 16 residues. Germline CDR1 is SGHAT and CDR2 is FQDESV (reference sequence). Trimming shortened V by 5 bases and J by 0 bases, and 14 bases separated the two germline ends. CDR3 region: CASSTARLSSYNEQFF. The CDR3, as DNA: TGTGCCAGCAGCACCGCTAGGCTCAGCTCCTACAATGAGCAGTTCTTC.

The V gene is TRBV29-1, the J gene TRBJ1-2; the match to TRBD1 covers 8 bases. The J segment lost 0 bases and the V segment lost 4 bases, leaving 7 bases of the junction unmatched. The CDR3 sequence is 15 residues long. CDR1 is SQVTM and CDR2 is ANQGSEA in the germline V gene. CDR3 nucleotide sequence: TGCAGCGTTGCTTCCCAGGGGGCTTCTAACTATGGCTACACCTTC. It encodes CSVASQGASNYGYTF.

This clonotype was counted only a few times. The CDR3 is CSARSGLGSANEQFF. CDR3 DNA sequence: TGCAGTGCTAGAAGCGGACTAGGTAGCGCGAATGAGCAGTTCTTC. The chain uses TRBV20-1 and TRBJ2-1; 7 bases are a match to TRBD2. V dropped 2 bases and J dropped 7; count of bases not matched to a gene: 11. This CDR3 region has 15 residues. CDR1 is DFQATT and CDR2 is SNEGSKA in the germline V gene (reference sequence).

The chain is built from TRBV5-5 and TRBJ1-1; tentative D call: TRBD1 (5 bases). The CDR3 consists of 14 residues. The germline V gene has CDR1 SGHKS and CDR2 YYEKEE (reference sequence). V was pared by 4 bases and J by 0 bases, with 10 bases between. CDR3 coding DNA: TGTGCCAGCAGCGGGGGACTCTTGAACACTGAAGCTTTCTTT. It translates to CASSGGLLNTEAFF.

This clonotype has only a few counts. This chain uses TRBV5-1 with TRBJ2-5; D could derive from TRBD1 or TRBD2 (5 bases each). The better agreement between TRBJ2-7 and the DNA end casts doubt on the J call. Germline-derived CDR1 and CDR2 are SGHRS and YFSETQ. CDR3 length: 15 residues. In DNA form, the CDR3 reads TGCGCCAGCAGCTCGATGGCAGGGTCCGGGAACGAGCAGTACTTC. It codes for CASSSMAGSGNEQYF.

The table lists this clonotype with a few counts. The gene calls are TRBV12-3 or TRBV12-4 and TRBJ2-5, with D tentatively TRBD1 or TRBD2 (5 bases each). The CDR3 consists of 13 residues. The V gene lost 5 bases and the J gene lost 3 bases, with 10 bases spanning the gap. Written as DNA, the CDR3 is TGTGCCAGCAGTCATCGAGGGGAAGAGACCCAGTACTTC. This encodes CASSHRGEETQYF.

The rearrangement uses TRBV25-1 and TRBJ1-1; D is unclear. CDR1 is MGHDK, CDR2 SYGVNS, per germline. V lost 2 bases to trimming and J lost 6 bases, with 16 bases between them. The CDR3 runs to 15 residues. CDR3 region: CASSEGRPFGAEAFF. CDR3 coding DNA: TGTGCCAGCAGTGAAGGACGGCCTTTCGGGGCTGAAGCTTTCTTT.

This clonotype was recorded a few times. The rearrangement uses TRBV5-1 and TRBJ2-2; D gene ambiguous. The CDR3 consists of 15 residues. From germline, CDR1 is SGHRS and CDR2 YFSETQ. Trimming removed 7 bases from V and 2 bases from J, with 15 bases in between. CDR3 bases: TGCGCCAGCGGCCCCCGTCGCAGTAACACCGGGGAGCTGTTTTTT. This encodes CASGPRRSNTGELFF. The whole variable domain, filled in from reference TRBV5-1 and TRBJ2-2, reads KAGVTQTPRYLIKTRGQQVTLSCSPISGHRSVSWYQQTPGQGLQFLFEYFSETQRNKGNFPGRFSGRQFSNSRSEMNVSTLELGDSALYLCASGPRRSNTGELFFGEGSRLTVL.

There are a few counts of this clonotype. This chain links TRBV3-1 with TRBJ2-1; D gene uncertain. In germline, CDR1 is LGHDT, CDR2 YNNKEL (reference sequence). This CDR3 contains 12 residues. V was clipped by 0 bases and J by 5 bases, with 2 bases between them. CDR3 DNA: TGTGCCAGCAGCCAAGACGACAATGAGCAGTTCTTC. It encodes CASSQDDNEQFF.

The gene calls are TRBV12-3 or TRBV12-4 and TRBJ2-2; 12 positions match TRBD1. The CDR3 spans 17 residues. J was trimmed by 3 bases and V by 5 bases; bases with no gene match: 7. CDR3 amino acids: CASSPGWDRGHTGELFF. CDR3 coding DNA: TGTGCCAGCAGTCCTGGCTGGGACAGGGGGCACACCGGGGAGCTGTTTTTT.

The chain's CDR3 is CASSHRGPYNEQFF. Written as DNA, the CDR3 is TGTGCCAGCTCCCATCGGGGGCCTTACAATGAGCAGTTCTTC. The chain carries TRBV4-2 and TRBJ2-1; D might be TRBD1 or TRBD2, each matching 6 bases. CDR3 length equals 14 residues. Trimming removed 8 bases at V and 4 bases at J, with 15 bases between. Germline CDR1 LGHNA, CDR2 YNFKEQ.

The CDR3 protein is CASSQGLERGGRETQYF. Written as DNA, the CDR3 is TGTGCCAGCAGCCAAGGATTAGAGCGGGGGGGCCGGGAGACCCAGTACTTC. This chain uses TRBV4-2 with TRBJ2-1; TRBD2 matches 10 bases. TRBJ2-5 matches the DNA end more closely, so the J call is doubtful. Germline V gene sequence: CDR1 LGHNA, CDR2 YNFKEQ. This CDR3 is built from 17 residues.

The chain couples TRBV10-3 to TRBJ2-5; D is unclear. The last part of the DNA fits TRBJ2-1 better; the J call may be wrong. The CDR3 extends over 14 amino acids. Germline V lookup: CDR1 ENHRY, CDR2 SYGVKD. CDR3 bases: TGTGCCATCAGTGAGTCACCTAGATTAAGTGAGCAGTTCTTC. Translated: CAISESPRLSEQFF.

This clonotype was recorded a few times. The CDR3 is CASSEDRGGYNEQFF. The CDR3 coding sequence is TGTGCCAGCAGTGAAGACAGGGGGGGCTACAATGAGCAGTTCTTC. The V and J genes are TRBV2 and TRBJ2-1, with D possibly matching TRBD1 (8 bases). Germline lookup yields CDR1 SNHLY and CDR2 FYNNEI. CDR3 length: 15 amino acids. V lost 1 base to trimming and J lost 3 bases, with 10 bases between them.

The J gene is TRBJ1-2, the V gene TRBV9; D might be TRBD1 (6 bases). CDR3 size: 15 residues. Trimming took 0 bases from V and 2 from J, leaving 11 bases between them. CDR1 SGDLS and CDR2 YYNGEE come from the germline V gene. CDR3 amino acids: CASSVGRGRNYGYTF. The CDR3, as DNA: TGTGCCAGCAGCGTAGGGCGGGGGCGAAACTATGGCTACACCTTC. Looking up the rest from reference TRBV9 and TRBJ1-2 gives the full variable domain: DSGVTQTPKHLITATGQRVTLRCSPRSGDLSVYWYQQSLDQGLQFLIQYYNGEERAKGNILERFSAQQFPDLHSELNLSSLELGDSALYFCASSVGRGRNYGYTFGSGTRLTVV.

The chain employs TRBV24-1 and TRBJ1-5; a possible D gene is TRBD1 (6 bases). The CDR3 runs 15 residues. CDR1 is KGHDR and CDR2 is SFDVKD in the germline V gene. The V end lost 2 bases, the J end lost 2 bases, and 9 bases lay between the germline ends. The CDR3 sequence is CATSDSGDGNQPQHF. CDR3 coding DNA: TGTGCCACCAGTGATTCAGGGGATGGCAATCAGCCCCAGCATTTT.

V and J are TRBV5-1 and TRBJ2-7, with 7 bases matching TRBD1. The V gene's germline CDR1 is SGHRS and CDR2 YFSETQ. This CDR3 contains 15 residues. V gave up 2 bases and J gave up 5 bases; unmatched junction bases: 10. This chain's CDR3 is CASSLQDRTLDEQYF. For the CDR3, the DNA is TGCGCCAGCAGCTTACAGGACAGGACCTTGGACGAGCAGTACTTC.

This clonotype has only a few counts. This chain joins TRBV6-2 or TRBV6-3 and TRBJ2-5; 7 bases agree with TRBD2. Germline V CDR1 and CDR2: MNHEY, SVGEGT. CDR3 length equals 17 residues. After removal of 2 bases from V and 5 bases from J, the junction contained 14 bases not matched to a gene. The CDR3 sequence is CASSYDAERDAGETQYF. The CDR3 DNA sequence: TGTGCCAGCAGTTACGATGCCGAGCGGGATGCTGGGGAGACCCAGTACTTC.

V and J are TRBV7-9 and TRBJ2-1; D tentatively fits TRBD1 or TRBD2 (5 bases each). The CDR3 length is 16 residues. Trimming pared 1 base from V and 2 bases from J, leaving 12 bases between. Germline V lookup: CDR1 SEHNR, CDR2 FQNEAQ (reference sequence). For the CDR3, the DNA is TGTGCCAGCAGCTTAGAGTGGGACCACGCCTACAATGAGCAGTTCTTC. It translates to CASSLEWDHAYNEQFF.

The chain links TRBV20-1 to TRBJ2-7; D may be TRBD1 (6 bases). The ends were cut back, 8 bases at V and 0 bases at J, with 17 bases in the middle. The CDR3 totals 14 residues. Germline values: CDR1 DFQATT, CDR2 SNEGSKA (reference sequence). CDR3 coding DNA: TGCAGTACTATGACAGGTTCCAGCTCCTACGAGCAGTACTTC. It yields the protein CSTMTGSSSYEQYF.

The chain carries TRBV2 and TRBJ1-5; maybe TRBD1 (6 bases). CDR1 and CDR2 (germline): SNHLY, FYNNEI. The CDR3 has 15 residues. The V end was cut by 7 bases, the J end by 1 base, with 14 bases between. CDR3 DNA sequence: TGTGCCAGCACATCACAGGGTATGAGCAATCAGCCCCAGCATTTT. Its protein is CASTSQGMSNQPQHF.

The V and J genes are TRBV10-2 and TRBJ2-3; TRBD2 agrees at 13 bases. The CDR3 runs 14 residues. The J segment lost 5 bases and the V segment lost 6 bases, leaving 2 bases of the junction unmatched. Germline values: CDR1 WSHSY, CDR2 SAAADI. The CDR3 region is CASRLAGGLDTQYF. Here the CDR3 DNA reads TGCGCCAGCAGACTAGCGGGAGGGCTAGATACGCAGTATTTT.

The chain couples TRBV3-1 to TRBJ2-7; no clear D gene. V was clipped by 0 bases and J by 2 bases, with 5 bases between them. CDR3 length equals 13 residues. The germline V gene has CDR1 LGHDT and CDR2 YNNKEL (reference sequence). The CDR3 sequence is CASSQESPYEQYF. CDR3 nucleotide sequence: TGTGCCAGCAGCCAAGAGTCCCCCTACGAGCAGTACTTC.

The CDR3 DNA reads TGTGCCAGCAACCCTGTTGGGCCTCACACTGAAGCTTTCTTT. Translating it yields CASNPVGPHTEAFF. The chain uses TRBV27 and TRBJ1-1, with D unresolved. The V end lost 7 bases, the J end lost 3 bases, and 15 bases lay between the germline ends. Germline CDR1 is MNHEY and CDR2 is SMNVEV (reference sequence). This CDR3 spans 14 amino acids.

The J gene is TRBJ2-7, the V gene TRBV7-2; D not resolved. V was pared by 4 bases and J by 4 bases, with 8 bases between. Per germline, CDR1 SGHTA and CDR2 FQGNSA. CDR3 length: 12 amino acids. The CDR3 DNA sequence: TGTGCCAGCAGCTCCTTCCTTTACGAGCAGTACTTC. Protein product: CASSSFLYEQYF.

In its sample, this clonotype was seen many times. The chain carries TRBV10-3 and TRBJ2-4, with a weak D call TRBD1 (5 bases). The CDR3 runs to 14 residues. V was trimmed by 2 bases and J by 6 bases, leaving 11 bases between them. The germline V gene encodes CDR1 ENHRY and CDR2 SYGVKD. CDR3 region: CAISEGVQGNIQYF. The CDR3 DNA reads as TGTGCCATCAGTGAGGGGGTGCAGGGAAACATTCAGTACTTC.

The chain is built from TRBV7-8 and TRBJ1-2, with D hard to call. CDR1 is SGHVS, CDR2 FQNEAQ, per germline. The length of the CDR3 is 14 residues. Trimming pared 1 base from V and 6 bases from J, leaving 12 bases between. Here the CDR3 reads CASSLVIPGDGYTF. The DNA for the CDR3 is TGTGCCAGCAGCTTAGTCATCCCCGGGGATGGCTACACCTTC.